This T cell receptor (beta chain) was profiled in a study of blood T cell repertoires in COVID-19. Study summary: T cells, B-cell-depleted T cells, or PBMCs provided the cDNA or gDNA that served as material.

Enrollees, about 18 to 89 years old, lived in approximately 25 US areas. Participants' reported clinical history set cohort assignment. Sequencing used immunoSEQ multiplex PCR; TCRdb keeps in-frame clones, though not all of them. Among more than 200,000 clones listed, around 90% were seen once. The receptor comes from a woman aged 25 to 45 with acute COVID-19. Sequencing was performed on PBMCs or T cells enriched from blood (not recorded which).

The chain's CDR3 is CASSELAGAKPSQETQYF. DNA of the CDR3: TGTGCCAGCAGTGAACTAGCGGGGGCTAAACCCTCCCAAGAGACCCAGTACTTC. The chain joins TRBV2 to TRBJ2-5; 10 bases are a match to TRBD2. Unmatched junction bases numbered 10, after V lost 2 bases and J lost 1 base. Germline lookup yields CDR1 SNHLY and CDR2 FYNNEI. CDR3 size: 18 residues.